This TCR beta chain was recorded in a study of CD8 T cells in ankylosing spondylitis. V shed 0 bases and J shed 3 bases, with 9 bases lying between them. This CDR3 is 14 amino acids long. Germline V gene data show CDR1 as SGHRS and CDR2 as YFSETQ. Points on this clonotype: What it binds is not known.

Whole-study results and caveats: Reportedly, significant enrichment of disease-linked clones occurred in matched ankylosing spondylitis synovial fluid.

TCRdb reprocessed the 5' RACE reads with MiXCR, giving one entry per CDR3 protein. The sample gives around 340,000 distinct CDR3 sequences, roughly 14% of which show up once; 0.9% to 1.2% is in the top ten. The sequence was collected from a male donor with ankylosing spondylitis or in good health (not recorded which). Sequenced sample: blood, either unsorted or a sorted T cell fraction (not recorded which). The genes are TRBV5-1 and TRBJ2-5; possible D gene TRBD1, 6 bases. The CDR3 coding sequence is TGCGCCAGCAGCTTGGAAACAGGGAAAGAGACCCAGTACTTC. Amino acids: CASSLETGKETQYF. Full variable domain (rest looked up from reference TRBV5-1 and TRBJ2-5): KAGVTQTPRYLIKTRGQQVTLSCSPISGHRSVSWYQQTPGQGLQFLFEYFSETQRNKGNFPGRFSGRQFSNSRSEMNVSTLELGDSALYLCASSLETGKETQYFGPGTRLLVL.